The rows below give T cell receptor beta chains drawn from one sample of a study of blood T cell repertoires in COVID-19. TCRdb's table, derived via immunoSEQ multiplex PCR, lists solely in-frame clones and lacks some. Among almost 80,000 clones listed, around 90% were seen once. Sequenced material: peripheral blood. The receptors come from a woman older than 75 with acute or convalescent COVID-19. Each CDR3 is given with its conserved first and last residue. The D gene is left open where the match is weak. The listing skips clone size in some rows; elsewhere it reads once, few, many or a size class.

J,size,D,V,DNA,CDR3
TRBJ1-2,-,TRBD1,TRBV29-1,TGCAGCGTTGGCACAGGGGGCTATGGCTACACCTTC,CSVGTGGYGYTF
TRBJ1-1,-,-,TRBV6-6,TGTGCCAGCAGTTACAGGGGAAAGGGAAGCAGGACTGAAGCTTTCTTT,CASSYRGKGSRTEAFF
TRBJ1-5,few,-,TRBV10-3,TGTGCCACCCAAGCGGTTAATCAGCCCCAGCATTTT,CATQAVNQPQHF
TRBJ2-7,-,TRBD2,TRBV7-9,TGTGCCAGCAGCTTTAGCGGGAGCTCCTACGAGCAGTACTTC,CASSFSGSSYEQYF
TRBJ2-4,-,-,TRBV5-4,TGTGCCAGCAGCCCAGGCACAGGGTTGGACATTCAGTACTTC,CASSPGTGLDIQYF
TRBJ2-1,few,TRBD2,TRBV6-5,TGTGCCAGCCTACCCCCGGGACTAGCGATAAATGAGCAGTTCTTC,CASLPPGLAINEQFF
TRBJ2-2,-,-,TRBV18,TGTGCCAGCTCACCACTGGAGGGACTCAACACCGGGGAGCTGTTTTTT,CASSPLEGLNTGELFF
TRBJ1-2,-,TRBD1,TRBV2,TGTGCCAGCAGTGTGACAGGGACTTATGGCTACACCTTC,CASSVTGTYGYTF
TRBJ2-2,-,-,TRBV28,TGTGCCAGCAGCCCAGGATCCAACGCCGGGGAGCTGTTTTTT,CASSPGSNAGELFF
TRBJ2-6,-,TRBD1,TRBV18,TGTGCCAGCTCAACCGGGACAGGGGGCCGGTCTGGGGCCAACGTCCTGACTTTC,CASSTGTGGRSGANVLTF
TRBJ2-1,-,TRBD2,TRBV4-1,TGCGCCAGCAGCCAAGACGGACTAGCGGGGCTGGAGCAGTTCTTC,CASSQDGLAGLEQFF
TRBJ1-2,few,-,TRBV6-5,TGTGCCAGCAGCTACGAGCGGGGCGCGCTTTCTGGCTACACCTTC,CASSYERGALSGYTF